This T cell receptor (beta chain) was recorded in a study of graft-versus-host responses after intestinal transplantation. Background on the study: Tacrolimus and steroids were given for around 3 years to all recipients after anti-thymocyte globulin induction.

The germline CDR1 and CDR2 sequences are SGHDT and YYEEEE. The V gene end was trimmed by 4 bases and the J gene end by 4 bases; junction bases not matched to a gene: 6. The CDR3 consists of 15 residues. Study outcomes and limitations: The marrow of recipients harbored GvH clones, and ileum or blood showed some of them first. High graft-versus-host to host-versus-graft clonal ratios were found in allografts of patients who had graft-donor T cell macrochimerism.

Some clones are missing from TCRdb's copy, which holds only in-frame ones; the method was immunoSEQ multiplex PCR. The sample includes just over 70,000 clones, 84% of them seen just once. Comment on this clone: Its antigen is unknown.

The sequence derives from a human donor who was the organ donor for an intestinal transplant. The chain recombines TRBV5-6 with TRBJ1-2, with 11 bases aligning to TRBD1. Sequencing was performed on unstimulated CD4+ T cells sorted from spleen or lymph node cells, taken before transplant. The CDR3 nucleotides are TGTGCCAGCAGCATCGGACAGGGGGCGGGCTATGGCTACACCTTC. It translates to CASSIGQGAGYGYTF.